This T cell receptor beta chain was profiled in a study of blood T cell repertoires in COVID-19. Study overall: Samples taken during acute and convalescent COVID-19 were collected in the United States, Italy and Spain. PBMCs, B-cell-depleted T cells, or T cells were the source of the cDNA or gDNA that made up the material.

Original data processing: Reference gene primer amplification gave nucleated cell count estimates. Data came from immunoSEQ multiplex PCR; TCRdb stores just in-frame clones and leaves some out. From that table come the V and J calls and clone size; the DNA was used to work out D and trimming. The table includes 150,000 to 200,000 clones, approximately 90% detected once. This CDR3 contains 17 residues. The germline V gene encodes CDR1 SGHDN and CDR2 FVKESK. V gave up 0 bases and J gave up 7 bases; unmatched junction bases: 8. The receptor comes from a human donor in a cohort sampled during active COVID-19. V and J are TRBV14 and TRBJ2-2, with 10 bases identical to TRBD2. Source material: peripheral blood. The CDR3 sequence: CASSQDMEREGHGELFF. DNA of the CDR3: TGTGCCAGCAGCCAAGATATGGAGCGGGAGGGCCACGGGGAGCTGTTTTTT.